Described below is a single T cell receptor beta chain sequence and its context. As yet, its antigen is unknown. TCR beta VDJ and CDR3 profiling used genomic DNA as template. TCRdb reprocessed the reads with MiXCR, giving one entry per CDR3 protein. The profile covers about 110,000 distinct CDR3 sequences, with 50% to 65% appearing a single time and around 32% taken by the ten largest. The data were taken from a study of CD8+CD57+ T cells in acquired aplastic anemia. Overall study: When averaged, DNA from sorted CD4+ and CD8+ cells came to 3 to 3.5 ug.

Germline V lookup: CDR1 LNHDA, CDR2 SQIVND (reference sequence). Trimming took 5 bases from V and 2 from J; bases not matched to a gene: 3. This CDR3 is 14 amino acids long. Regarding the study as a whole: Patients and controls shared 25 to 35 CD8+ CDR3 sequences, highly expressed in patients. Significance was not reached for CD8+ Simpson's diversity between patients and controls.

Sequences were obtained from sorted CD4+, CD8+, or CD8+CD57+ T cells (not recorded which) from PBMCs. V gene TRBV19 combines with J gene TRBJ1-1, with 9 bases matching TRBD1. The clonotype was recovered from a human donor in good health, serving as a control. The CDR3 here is CASSGQGLNTEAFF. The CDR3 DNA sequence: TGTGCCAGTAGTGGACAGGGGCTAAACACTGAAGCTTTCTTT.